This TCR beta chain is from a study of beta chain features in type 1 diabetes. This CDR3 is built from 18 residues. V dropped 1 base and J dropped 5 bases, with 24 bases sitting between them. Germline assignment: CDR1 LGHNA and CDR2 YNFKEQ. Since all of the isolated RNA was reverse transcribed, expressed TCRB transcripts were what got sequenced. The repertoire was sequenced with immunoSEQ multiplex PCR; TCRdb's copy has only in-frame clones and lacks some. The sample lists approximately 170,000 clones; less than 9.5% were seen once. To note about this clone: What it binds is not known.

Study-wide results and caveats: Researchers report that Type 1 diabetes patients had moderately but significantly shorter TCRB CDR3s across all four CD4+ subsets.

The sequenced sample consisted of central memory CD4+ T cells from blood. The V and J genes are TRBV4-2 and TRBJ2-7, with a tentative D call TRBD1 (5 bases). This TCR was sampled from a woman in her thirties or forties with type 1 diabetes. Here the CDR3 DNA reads TGTGCCAGCAGCCAAGCCGGTGCCCGGGCAGGGAAACGGAACGAGCAGTACTTC. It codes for CASSQAGARAGKRNEQYF.